The entry that follows covers one T cell receptor (beta chain) sequence. The data were obtained in a study of shared T cell receptors in the human thymus. The table came from immunoSEQ multiplex PCR; TCRdb's copy has only in-frame clones and leaves some out. The sample consists of approximately 730,000 clones, 80% to 90% of them appearing once. The CDR3 consists of 14 residues. The germline V gene encodes CDR1 MRHNA and CDR2 SNTAGT. With V trimmed by 4 bases and J by 3 bases, 0 bases remained unmatched. The same data also contributed to another study, on human thymus T cells. As that report states: Donors were healthy Finnish babies undergoing corrective operations for congenital heart defects. Resections removed during corrective heart surgery provided the thymus tissue used. Apparent skewing of V and J gene usage characterized both thymic and blood repertoires. Related research described strongly overlapping thymic repertoires in unrelated people.

The TCR sequence derives from a girl less than two years old with a congenital heart defect. The chain uses TRBV6-4 and TRBJ2-2; the match to TRBD1 covers 9 bases. Input material: thymocytes. CDR3: CASSGTGDTGELFF. CDR3 coding DNA: TGTGCCAGCAGTGGGACAGGGGACACCGGGGAGCTGTTTTTT.